What follows is one T cell receptor beta chain and its context. TCRdb's table, derived via immunoSEQ multiplex PCR, lists solely in-frame clones and lacks some. The data hold more than 75,000 clones, with approximately 90% observed a single time. This sample is part of a study of control samples from healthy donors and cancer patients. Germline V gene sequence: CDR1 SGHDN, CDR2 FVKESK. CDR3 size: 16 residues. V shed 0 bases, J shed 3 bases, and the junction held 8 bases outside the gene matches. The sequencing input was PBMCs. This receptor was identified in a woman aged 60-75 years with head and neck cancer. The gene calls are TRBV14 and TRBJ2-7; 7 bases are shared with TRBD1. The CDR3 coding sequence is TGTGCCAGCAGCCAAGAGCGATGGGACAGACGCTACGAGCAGTACTTC. It codes for CASSQERWDRRYEQYF.